The clone carrying this T cell receptor (beta chain) was observed many times. The antigen is undetermined. The CDR3 covers 16 residues. Trimming pared 0 bases from V and 3 bases from J, leaving 13 bases between. CDR1 MGHRA and CDR2 YSYEKL come from the germline V gene. The second PCR ran about 6 to 12 cycles with a sample-barcoded 5' primer and J-beta primers. A template-switch adaptor that had 12 random nucleotides put a tag on each cDNA molecule. TCRdb reanalysed the 5' RACE reads using MiXCR and keeps one entry per CDR3 protein. The sample holds 500,000 to 650,000 distinct CDR3 sequences, approximately 26% seen once. The record originates from a study of blood T cells in healthy people across ages. Study-level points and caveats: Strongly correlated with naive T cell percentage was TCR beta diversity. While age rose, TCR beta diversity per million T cells dropped in a roughly linear way.

These sequences were also reported in another study, on T cells of mothers and their children. That source notes: Whether pairs are related or unrelated, thymic selection shapes their TCR recombination output in much the same way.

Input material: blood. V is TRBV4-1 and J is TRBJ2-3; D is possibly TRBD2 (6 bases). This TCR was sampled from a boy aged 2 to 10 in good health. The DNA for the CDR3 is TGCGCCAGCAGCCAAGAAGAGGGACTGACAACAGATACGCAGTATTTT. It yields the protein CASSQEEGLTTDTQYF.